This TCR beta chain appears in the sequencing data of a study of shared clonotypes between healthy human individuals. Per the germline V gene, CDR1 is LNHDA and CDR2 is SQIVND (reference sequence). CDR3 length: 16 amino acids. The germline V and J ends were trimmed by 0 bases and 4 bases, with 15 bases remaining between them. Terminally differentiated effector memory CD45RA+ cells were left out of the naive CD8 fraction, which was CD45RO-negative and positively selected for CCR7. Using immunoSEQ multiplex PCR, the repertoire was profiled, and TCRdb retains in-frame clones only, with some absent. The sample carries some 2 million clones, roughly 94% recorded once.

The chain employs TRBV19 and TRBJ1-2, with D unresolved. This receptor was obtained from a man younger than 30 in good health. The sample taken for sequencing was naive CD8+ T cells sorted from blood. CDR3 DNA: TGTGCCAGTAGTATAGATTCGGCCCTGACGGGCTATGGCTACACCTTC. This codes for CASSIDSALTGYGYTF.